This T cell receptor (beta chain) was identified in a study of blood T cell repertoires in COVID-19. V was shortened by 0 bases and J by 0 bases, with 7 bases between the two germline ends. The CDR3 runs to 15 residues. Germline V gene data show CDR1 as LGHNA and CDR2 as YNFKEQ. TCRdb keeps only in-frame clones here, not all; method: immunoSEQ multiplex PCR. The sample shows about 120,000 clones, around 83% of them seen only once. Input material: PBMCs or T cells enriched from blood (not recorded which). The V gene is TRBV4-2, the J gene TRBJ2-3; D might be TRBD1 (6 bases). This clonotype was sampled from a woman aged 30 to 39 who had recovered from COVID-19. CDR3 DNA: TGTGCCAGCAGCCAAGAACAGGGTAGCACAGATACGCAGTATTTT. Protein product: CASSQEQGSTDTQYF.